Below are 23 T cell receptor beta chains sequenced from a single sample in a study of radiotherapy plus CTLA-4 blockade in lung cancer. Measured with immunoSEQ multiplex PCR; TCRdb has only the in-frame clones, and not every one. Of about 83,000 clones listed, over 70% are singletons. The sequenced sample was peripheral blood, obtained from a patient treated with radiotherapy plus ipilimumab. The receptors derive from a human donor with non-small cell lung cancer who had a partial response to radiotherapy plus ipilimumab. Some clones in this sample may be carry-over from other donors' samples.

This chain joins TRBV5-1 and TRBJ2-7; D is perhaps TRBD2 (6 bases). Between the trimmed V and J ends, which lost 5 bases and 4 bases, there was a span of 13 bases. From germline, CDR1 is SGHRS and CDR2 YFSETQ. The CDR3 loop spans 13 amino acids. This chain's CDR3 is CASRTTSRYEQYF. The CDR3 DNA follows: TGCGCCAGCAGAACTACTAGCCGGTACGAGCAGTACTTC.

This CDR3 is CASTTRSGTEAFF. CDR3 bases: TGTGCCAGCACGACCCGCTCGGGCACTGAAGCTTTCTTT. The V and J genes are TRBV6-5 and TRBJ1-1; D gene ambiguous. Per germline, CDR1 MNHEY and CDR2 SVGAGI. The germline V and J ends were trimmed by 7 bases and 4 bases, with 13 bases remaining between them. This CDR3 has 13 residues.

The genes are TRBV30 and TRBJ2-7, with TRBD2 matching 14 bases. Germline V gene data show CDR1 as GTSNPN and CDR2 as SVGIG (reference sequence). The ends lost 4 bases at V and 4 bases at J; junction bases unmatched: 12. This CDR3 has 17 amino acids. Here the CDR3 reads CAWKGTSGSRSSYEQYF. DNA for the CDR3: TGTGCCTGGAAAGGGACTAGCGGGAGCCGTAGTAGTTACGAGCAGTACTTC.

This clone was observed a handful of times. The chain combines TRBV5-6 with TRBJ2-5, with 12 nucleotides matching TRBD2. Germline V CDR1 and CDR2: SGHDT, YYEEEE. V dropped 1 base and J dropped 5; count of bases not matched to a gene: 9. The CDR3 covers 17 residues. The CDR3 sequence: CASSLFSLAGGRETQYF. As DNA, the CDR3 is TGTGCCAGCAGCTTGTTTAGCCTAGCGGGGGGGCGGGAGACCCAGTACTTC.

This chain's CDR3 is CASSIPRASSNTEAFF. The CDR3 nucleotides read TGTGCCAGTAGTATACCCAGGGCCTCCTCGAACACTGAAGCTTTCTTT. The rearrangement uses TRBV19 and TRBJ1-1; TRBD1 might be the D (5 bases). CDR3 length: 16 amino acids. The V end lost 2 bases, the J end lost 1 base, and 14 bases lay between the germline ends. The germline V gene has CDR1 LNHDA and CDR2 SQIVND (reference sequence). The entire variable domain, with the rest obtained from reference TRBV19 and TRBJ1-1, is as follows: DGGITQSPKYLFRKEGQNVTLSCEQNLNHDAMYWYRQDPGQGLRLIYYSQIVNDFQKGDIAEGYSVSREKKESFPLTVTSAQKNPTAFYLCASSIPRASSNTEAFFGQGTRLTVV.

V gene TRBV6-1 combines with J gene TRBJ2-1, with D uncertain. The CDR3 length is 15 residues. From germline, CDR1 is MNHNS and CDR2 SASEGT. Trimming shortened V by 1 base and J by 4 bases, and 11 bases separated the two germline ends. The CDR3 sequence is CASSEGAVSYNEQFF. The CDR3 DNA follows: TGTGCCAGCAGTGAAGGGGCTGTTTCGTACAATGAGCAGTTCTTC.

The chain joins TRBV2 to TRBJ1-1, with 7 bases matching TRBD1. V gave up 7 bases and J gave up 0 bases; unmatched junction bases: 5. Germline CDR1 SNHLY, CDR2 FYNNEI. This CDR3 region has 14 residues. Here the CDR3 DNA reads TGTGCCAGCATTATACAGGGGATGAACACTGAAGCTTTCTTT. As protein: CASIIQGMNTEAFF.

The CDR3 loop reads CAWSTGGSGGYTF. For the CDR3, the DNA is TGTGCCTGGTCGACAGGGGGCTCTGGTGGCTACACCTTC. V usage is TRBV30 and J usage is TRBJ1-2, with 10 bases identical to TRBD1. Losses at the gene ends were 5 bases for V and 7 bases for J; bases not matched to a gene: 7. Germline V CDR1 and CDR2: GTSNPN, SVGIG (reference sequence). The CDR3 has 13 amino acids.

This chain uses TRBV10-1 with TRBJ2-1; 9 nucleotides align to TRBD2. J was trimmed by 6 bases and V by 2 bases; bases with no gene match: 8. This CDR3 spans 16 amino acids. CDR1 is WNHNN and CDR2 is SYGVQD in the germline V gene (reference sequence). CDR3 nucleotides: TGCGCCAGCAGTGAGGGTGCGGGAGGGCCCTCCAATGAGCAGTTCTTC. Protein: CASSEGAGGPSNEQFF.

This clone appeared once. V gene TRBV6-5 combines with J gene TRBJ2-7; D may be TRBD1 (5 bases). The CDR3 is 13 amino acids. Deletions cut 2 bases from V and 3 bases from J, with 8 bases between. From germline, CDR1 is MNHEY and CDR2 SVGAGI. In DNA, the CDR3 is TGTGCCAGCAGTTACGCCAGGGTCTACGAGCAGTACTTC. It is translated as CASSYARVYEQYF.

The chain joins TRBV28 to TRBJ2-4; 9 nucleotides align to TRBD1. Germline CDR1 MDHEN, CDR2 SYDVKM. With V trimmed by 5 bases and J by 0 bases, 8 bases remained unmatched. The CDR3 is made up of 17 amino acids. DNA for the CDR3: TGTGCCAGCAGTCTGGGACAGGGTTTCCTAGCCAAAAACATTCAGTACTTC. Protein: CASSLGQGFLAKNIQYF.

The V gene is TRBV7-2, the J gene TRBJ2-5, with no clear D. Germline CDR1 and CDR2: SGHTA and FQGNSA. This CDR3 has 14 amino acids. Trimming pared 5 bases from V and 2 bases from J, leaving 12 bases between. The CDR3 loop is CASSPQWLQETQYF. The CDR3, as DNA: TGTGCCAGCAGCCCCCAGTGGCTTCAAGAGACCCAGTACTTC.

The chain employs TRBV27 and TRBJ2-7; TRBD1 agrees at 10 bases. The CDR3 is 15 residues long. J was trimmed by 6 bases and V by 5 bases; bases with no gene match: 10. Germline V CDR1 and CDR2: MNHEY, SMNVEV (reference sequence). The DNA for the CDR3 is TGTGCCAGCAGTGGTCGACAGGGGGCGCCGGTCGAGCAGTACTTC. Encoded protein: CASSGRQGAPVEQYF.

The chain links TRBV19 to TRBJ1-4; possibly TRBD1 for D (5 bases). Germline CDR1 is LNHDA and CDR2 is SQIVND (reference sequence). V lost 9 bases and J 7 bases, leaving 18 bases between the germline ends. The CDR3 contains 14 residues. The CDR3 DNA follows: TGTGCCAGCCAACAGGTTGGGGAGGCTGAAAAACTGTTTTTT. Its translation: CASQQVGEAEKLFF.

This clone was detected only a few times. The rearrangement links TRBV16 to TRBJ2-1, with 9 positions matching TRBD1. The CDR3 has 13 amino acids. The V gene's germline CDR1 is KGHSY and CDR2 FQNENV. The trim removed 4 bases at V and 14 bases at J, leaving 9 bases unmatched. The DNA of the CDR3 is TGTGCCAGCAGCCCCGACTACCGACAGGGGGAGTTCTTC. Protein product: CASSPDYRQGEFF.

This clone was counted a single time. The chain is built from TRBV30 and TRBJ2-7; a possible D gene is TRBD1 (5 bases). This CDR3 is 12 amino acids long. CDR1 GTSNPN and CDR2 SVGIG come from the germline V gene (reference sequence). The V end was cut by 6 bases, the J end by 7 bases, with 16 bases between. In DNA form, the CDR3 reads TGTGCCTGTCCCAGGGTCGTTCGGGAGCAGTACTTC. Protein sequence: CACPRVVREQYF.

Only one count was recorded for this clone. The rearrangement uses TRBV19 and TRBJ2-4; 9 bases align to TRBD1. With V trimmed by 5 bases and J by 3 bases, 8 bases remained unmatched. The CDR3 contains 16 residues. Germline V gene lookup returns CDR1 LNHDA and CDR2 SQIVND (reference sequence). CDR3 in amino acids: CASSPGTGRDKNIQYF. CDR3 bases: TGTGCCAGTAGTCCCGGGACAGGGCGGGACAAAAACATTCAGTACTTC.

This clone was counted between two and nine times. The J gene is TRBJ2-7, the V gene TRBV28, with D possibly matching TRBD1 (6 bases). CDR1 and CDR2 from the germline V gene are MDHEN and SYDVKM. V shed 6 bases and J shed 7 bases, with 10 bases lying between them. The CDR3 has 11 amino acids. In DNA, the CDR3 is TGTGCCAGCAGAACAGGGCGGGAGCAGTACTTC. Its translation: CASRTGREQYF. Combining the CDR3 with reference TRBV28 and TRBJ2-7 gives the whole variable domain DVKVTQSSRYLVKRTGEKVFLECVQDMDHENMFWYRQDPGLGLRLIYFSYDVKMKEKGDIPEGYSVSREKKERFSLILESASTNQTSMYLCASRTGREQYFGPGTRLTVT.

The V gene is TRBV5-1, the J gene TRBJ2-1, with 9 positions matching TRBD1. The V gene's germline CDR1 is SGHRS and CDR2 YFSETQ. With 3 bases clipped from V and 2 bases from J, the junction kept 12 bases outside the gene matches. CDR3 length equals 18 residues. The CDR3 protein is CASSSGQGLVVAYNEQFF. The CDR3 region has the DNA TGCGCCAGCAGCTCGGGACAGGGACTCGTCGTAGCCTACAATGAGCAGTTCTTC.

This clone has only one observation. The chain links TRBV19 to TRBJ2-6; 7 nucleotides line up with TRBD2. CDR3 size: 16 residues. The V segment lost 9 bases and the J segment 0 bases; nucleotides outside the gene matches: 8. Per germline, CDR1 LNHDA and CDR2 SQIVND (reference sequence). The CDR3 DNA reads TGTGCCAGCGAAGGGAGGGACCCCTCTGGGGCCAACGTCCTGACTTTC. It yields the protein CASEGRDPSGANVLTF. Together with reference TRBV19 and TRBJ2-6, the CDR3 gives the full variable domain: DGGITQSPKYLFRKEGQNVTLSCEQNLNHDAMYWYRQDPGQGLRLIYYSQIVNDFQKGDIAEGYSVSREKKESFPLTVTSAQKNPTAFYLCASEGRDPSGANVLTFGAGSRLTVL.

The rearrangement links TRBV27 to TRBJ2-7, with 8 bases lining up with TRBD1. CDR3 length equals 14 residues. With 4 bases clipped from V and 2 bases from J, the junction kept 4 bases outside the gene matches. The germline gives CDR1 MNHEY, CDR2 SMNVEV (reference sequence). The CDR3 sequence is CASSYGTGTYEQYF. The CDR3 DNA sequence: TGTGCCAGCAGTTACGGGACAGGAACCTACGAGCAGTACTTC.

The CDR3 DNA reads as TGTGCCTGGAACCGTGGACAGGGATCCTACGAGCAGTACTTC. Protein sequence: CAWNRGQGSYEQYF. The rearrangement links TRBV30 to TRBJ2-7; 8 bases map to TRBD1. Trimming took 4 bases from V and 1 from J; bases not matched to a gene: 6. The CDR3 runs 14 residues. Germline CDR1 and CDR2: GTSNPN and SVGIG (reference sequence).

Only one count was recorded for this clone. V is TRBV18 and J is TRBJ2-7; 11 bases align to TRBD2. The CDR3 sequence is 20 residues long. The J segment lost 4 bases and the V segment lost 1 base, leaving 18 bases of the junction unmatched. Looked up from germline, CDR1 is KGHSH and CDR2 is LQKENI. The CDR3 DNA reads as TGTGCCAGCTCACCACTCCCCCCCCCTAGCGGGAGGCCTTATGATTACGAGCAGTACTTC. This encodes CASSPLPPPSGRPYDYEQYF.